This entry describes one TCR beta chain. What it recognizes is unknown. From the second PCR step, alpha and beta chains were amplified apart. These data are taken from a study of naive and memory T cell subsets. Study results and caveats: Especially in CD8 cells, naive repertoires contained a few larger clonotypes, possibly CD45RA-re-expressing memory cells. Clonotypes here are unpaired alpha or beta chain sequences.

The beta constant-region primer was an equimolar mix of two oligonucleotides covering TRBC1 and TRBC2. Four rounds of PCR amplified the ligated cDNA using nested alpha and beta constant-region primers plus SP2. The cDNA 3' end received a ligated single-stranded oligonucleotide carrying the SP2 primer and a 12-nucleotide UMI. TCRdb re-derived calls from the UMI-ligation and nested PCR reads in MiXCR, one entry per CDR3 protein. The sample has tens of thousands of distinct CDR3 sequences, about 9.9% seen once. V lost 7 bases and J 2 bases, leaving 10 bases between the germline ends. CDR3 length equals 13 residues. Germline CDR1 SEHNR, CDR2 FQNEAQ (reference sequence).

This TCR derives from a human donor in good health. The rearrangement links TRBV7-9 to TRBJ2-3; TRBD2 might be the D (6 bases). Sequencing input: naive CD8+ T cells from blood. In DNA form, the CDR3 reads TGTGCCAGCACGGGAGAGAACACAGATACGCAGTATTTT. Residues: CASTGENTDTQYF.